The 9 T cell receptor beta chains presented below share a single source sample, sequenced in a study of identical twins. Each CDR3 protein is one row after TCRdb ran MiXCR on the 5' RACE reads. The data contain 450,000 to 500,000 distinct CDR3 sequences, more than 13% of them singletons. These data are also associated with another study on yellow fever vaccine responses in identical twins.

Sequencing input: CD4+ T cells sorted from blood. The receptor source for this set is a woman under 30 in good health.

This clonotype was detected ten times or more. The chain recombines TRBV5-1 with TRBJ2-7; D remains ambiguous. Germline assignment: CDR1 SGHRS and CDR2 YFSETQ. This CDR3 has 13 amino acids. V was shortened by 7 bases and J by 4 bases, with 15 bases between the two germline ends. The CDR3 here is CASVGTDVYEQYF. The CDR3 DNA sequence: TGCGCCAGCGTCGGTACAGATGTATACGAGCAGTACTTC.

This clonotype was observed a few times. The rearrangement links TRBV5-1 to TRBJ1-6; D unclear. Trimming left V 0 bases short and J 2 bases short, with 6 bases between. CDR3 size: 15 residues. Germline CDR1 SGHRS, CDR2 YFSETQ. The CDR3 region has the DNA TGCGCCAGCAGCTTGGTTTCAGCCTATAATTCACCCCTCCACTTT. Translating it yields CASSLVSAYNSPLHF.

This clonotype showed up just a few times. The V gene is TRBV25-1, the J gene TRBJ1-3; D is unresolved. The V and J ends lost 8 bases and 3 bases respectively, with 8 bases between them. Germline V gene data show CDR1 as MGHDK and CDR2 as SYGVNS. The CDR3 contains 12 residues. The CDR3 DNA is TGTGCCAGCGGTGCTGATGGAAACACCATATATTTT. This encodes CASGADGNTIYF.

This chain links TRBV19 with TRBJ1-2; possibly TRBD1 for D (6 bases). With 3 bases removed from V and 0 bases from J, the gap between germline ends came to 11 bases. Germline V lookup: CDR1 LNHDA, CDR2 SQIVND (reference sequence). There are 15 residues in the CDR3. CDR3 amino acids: CASSIRGGANYGYTF. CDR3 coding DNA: TGTGCCAGTAGTATCCGGGGGGGCGCTAACTATGGCTACACCTTC.

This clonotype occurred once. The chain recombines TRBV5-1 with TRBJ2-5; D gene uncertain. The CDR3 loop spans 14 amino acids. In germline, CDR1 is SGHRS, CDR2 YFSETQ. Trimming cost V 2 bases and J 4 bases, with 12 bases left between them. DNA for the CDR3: TGCGCCAGCAGCTTCTTCGGAGCGATAGAGACCCAGTACTTC. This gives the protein CASSFFGAIETQYF.

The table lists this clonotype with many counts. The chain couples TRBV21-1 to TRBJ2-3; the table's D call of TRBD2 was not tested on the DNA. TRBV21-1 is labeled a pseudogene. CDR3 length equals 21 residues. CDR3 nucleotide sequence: TGTGCCAGCAGCAAAGCCGACCCGGGACTAGCGACCATAGCCCGCACAGATACGCAGTATTTT. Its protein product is CASSKADPGLATIARTDTQYF.

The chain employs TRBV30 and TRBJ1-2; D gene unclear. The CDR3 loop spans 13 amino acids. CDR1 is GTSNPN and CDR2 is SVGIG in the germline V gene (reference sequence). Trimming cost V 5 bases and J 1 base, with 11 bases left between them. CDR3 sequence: CAWWSTINYGYTF. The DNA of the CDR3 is TGTGCCTGGTGGTCGACGATTAACTATGGCTACACCTTC.

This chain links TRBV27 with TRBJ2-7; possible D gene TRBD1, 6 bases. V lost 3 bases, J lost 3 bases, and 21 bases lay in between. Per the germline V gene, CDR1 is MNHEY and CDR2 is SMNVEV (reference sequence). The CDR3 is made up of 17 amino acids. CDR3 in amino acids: CASSFRRMNREGYEQYF. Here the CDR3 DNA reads TGTGCCAGCAGTTTCCGGAGGATGAACAGGGAAGGCTACGAGCAGTACTTC.

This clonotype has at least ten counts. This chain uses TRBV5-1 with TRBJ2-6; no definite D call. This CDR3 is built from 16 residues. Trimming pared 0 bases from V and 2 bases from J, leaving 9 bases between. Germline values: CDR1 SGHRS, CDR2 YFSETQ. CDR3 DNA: TGCGCCAGCAGCTTGGATGGGGTTCCTGGGGCCAACGTCCTGACTTTC. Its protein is CASSLDGVPGANVLTF. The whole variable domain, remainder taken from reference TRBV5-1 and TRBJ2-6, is KAGVTQTPRYLIKTRGQQVTLSCSPISGHRSVSWYQQTPGQGLQFLFEYFSETQRNKGNFPGRFSGRQFSNSRSEMNVSTLELGDSALYLCASSLDGVPGANVLTFGAGSRLTVL.